This T cell receptor (beta chain) was identified during a study of shared clonotypes between healthy human individuals. Findings of the study overall: Sharing of clonotypes among donors was expected to vary with sequencing depth.

Germline V CDR1 and CDR2: SNHLY, FYNNEI. V shed 7 bases, J shed 8 bases, and the junction held 13 bases outside the gene matches. CDR3 size: 15 residues. Nashville, Tennessee was home to all donors, who were Caucasian adults. The run depth of the assay was deep. TCRdb's copy holds only in-frame clones and misses some; the assay was immunoSEQ multiplex PCR. The sample carries about a million clones, about three quarters recorded once. With respect to this clone: Its antigen is as yet unknown.

V is TRBV2 and J is TRBJ2-2, with 7 bases that match TRBD2. Sequenced material: memory CD4+ T cells sorted from blood. Subset given: CD45RA-negative fraction. The sequence derives from a man aged 18 to 30 in good health. The CDR3 nucleotides read TGTGCCAGCAAGGCCGGGCTAGCGGACAAGGGGGAGCTGTTTTTT. Protein product: CASKAGLADKGELFF.